This record concerns one T cell receptor (beta chain) sequence. The CDR3 covers 15 residues. Germline values: CDR1 MNHNS, CDR2 SASEGT. The J segment lost 3 bases and the V segment lost 7 bases, leaving 8 bases of the junction unmatched. Next came a second PCR, run for 7 to 11 cycles, which used a sample-barcoded 5' primer along with a J-beta primer mix. TCRdb reanalysed the 5' RACE reads using MiXCR and keeps one entry per CDR3 protein. The sample consists of 760,000 or so distinct CDR3 sequences, approximately 25% of them appearing once. This entry is derived from a study of blood T cells in healthy people across ages. Separately, the same data were catalogued under a study of T cells of mothers and their children. That paper states: Researchers report slightly higher, though non-significant, overlap in related mother-child pairs than in unrelated pairs.

Material for sequencing was blood. The source is a boy younger than 18 in good health. The chain has TRBV6-1 and TRBJ2-2; 7 nucleotides line up with TRBD2. The CDR3 DNA sequence: TGTGCCAGCATCACCGGGACTACTCACACCGGGGAGCTGTTTTTT. It is translated as CASITGTTHTGELFF.